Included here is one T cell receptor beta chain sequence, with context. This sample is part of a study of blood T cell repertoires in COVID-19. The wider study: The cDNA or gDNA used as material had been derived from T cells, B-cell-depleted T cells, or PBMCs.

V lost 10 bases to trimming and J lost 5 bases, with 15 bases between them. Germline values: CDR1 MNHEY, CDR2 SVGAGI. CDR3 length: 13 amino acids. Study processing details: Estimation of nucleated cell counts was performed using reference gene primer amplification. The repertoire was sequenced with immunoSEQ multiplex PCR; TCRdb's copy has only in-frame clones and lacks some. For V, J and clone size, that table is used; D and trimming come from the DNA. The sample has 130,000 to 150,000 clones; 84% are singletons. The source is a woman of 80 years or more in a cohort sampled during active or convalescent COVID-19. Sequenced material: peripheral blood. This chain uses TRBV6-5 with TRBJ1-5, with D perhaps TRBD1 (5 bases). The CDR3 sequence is CATARGLDQPQHF. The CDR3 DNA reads TGTGCCACCGCCCGGGGGTTGGATCAGCCCCAGCATTTT.